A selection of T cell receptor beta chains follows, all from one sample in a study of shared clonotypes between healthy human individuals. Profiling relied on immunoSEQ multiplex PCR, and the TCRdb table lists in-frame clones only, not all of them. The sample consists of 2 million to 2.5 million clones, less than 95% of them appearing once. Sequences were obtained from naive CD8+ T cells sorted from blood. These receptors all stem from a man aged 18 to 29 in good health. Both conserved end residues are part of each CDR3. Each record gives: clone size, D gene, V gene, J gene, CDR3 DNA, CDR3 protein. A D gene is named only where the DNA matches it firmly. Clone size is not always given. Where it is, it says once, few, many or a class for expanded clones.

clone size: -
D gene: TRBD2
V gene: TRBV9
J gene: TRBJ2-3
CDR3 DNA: TGTGCCAGCAGCGACCCGGGACTAGCGGGCACAGATACGCAGTATTTT
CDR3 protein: CASSDPGLAGTDTQYF

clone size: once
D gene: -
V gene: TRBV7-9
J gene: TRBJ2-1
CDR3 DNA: TGTGCCAGCAGAGACCTTGGCGGGCCATCCTACAATGAGCAGTTCTTC
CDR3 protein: CASRDLGGPSYNEQFF

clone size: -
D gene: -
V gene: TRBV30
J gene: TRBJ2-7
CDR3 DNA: TGTGCCTGGAGTGTGGACGGTCCCTACGAGCAGTACTTC
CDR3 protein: CAWSVDGPYEQYF

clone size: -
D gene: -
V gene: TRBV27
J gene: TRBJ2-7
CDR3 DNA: TGTGCCAGCAGTTTCGGTATCTCCTACGAGCAGTACTTC
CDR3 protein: CASSFGISYEQYF

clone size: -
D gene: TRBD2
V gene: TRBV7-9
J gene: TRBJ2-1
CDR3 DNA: TGTGCCAGCAGCCCTAAAATTAGCGGGATTTACAATGAGCAGTTCTTC
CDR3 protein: CASSPKISGIYNEQFF

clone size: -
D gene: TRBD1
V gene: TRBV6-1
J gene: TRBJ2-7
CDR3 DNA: TGTGCCAGCAGTGAATCGGGACAGGCCCTTTACGAGCAGTACTTC
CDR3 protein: CASSESGQALYEQYF

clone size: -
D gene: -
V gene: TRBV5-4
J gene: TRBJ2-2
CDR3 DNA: TGTGCCAGCAGCTTCCAGGGGTCCGGGGAGCTGTTTTTT
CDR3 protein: CASSFQGSGELFF

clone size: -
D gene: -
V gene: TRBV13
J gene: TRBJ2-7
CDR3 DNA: TGTGCCAGCAGCTTAGAGGGGGGACCATACGAGCAGTACTTC
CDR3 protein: CASSLEGGPYEQYF

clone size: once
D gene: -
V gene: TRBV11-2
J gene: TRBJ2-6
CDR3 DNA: TGTGCCAGCAGCGAGACAGTGGTTCTCTCTGGGGCCAACGTCCTGACTTTC
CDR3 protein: CASSETVVLSGANVLTF

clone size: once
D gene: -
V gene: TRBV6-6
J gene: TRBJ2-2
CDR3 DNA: TGTGCCAGCAGTTTCTACCAGGGTCCCGGGGAGCTGTTTTTT
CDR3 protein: CASSFYQGPGELFF

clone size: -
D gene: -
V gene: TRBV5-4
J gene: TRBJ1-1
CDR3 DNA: TGTGCCAGCAGCTTGGGCTTTGAAGCTTTCTTT
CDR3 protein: CASSLGFEAFF

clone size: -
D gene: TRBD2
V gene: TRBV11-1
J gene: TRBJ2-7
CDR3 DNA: TGTGCCAGCAGCTTACCTCGGGGGGTCCCCTACGAGCAGTACTTC
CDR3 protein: CASSLPRGVPYEQYF

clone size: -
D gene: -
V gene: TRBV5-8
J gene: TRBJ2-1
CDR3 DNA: TGTGCCAGCACCTCGGTAGAGGGTTTTTACAATGAGCAGTTCTTC
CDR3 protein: CASTSVEGFYNEQFF

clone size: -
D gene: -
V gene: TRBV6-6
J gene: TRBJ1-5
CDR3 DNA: TGTGCCAGCAGTACCGGGGAGGGACTCGGTCAGCCCCAGCATTTT
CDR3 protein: CASSTGEGLGQPQHF

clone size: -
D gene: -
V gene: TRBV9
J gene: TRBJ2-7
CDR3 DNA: TGTGCCAGCAGCGTAGACGGGGGAGACTACGAGCAGTACTTC
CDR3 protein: CASSVDGGDYEQYF

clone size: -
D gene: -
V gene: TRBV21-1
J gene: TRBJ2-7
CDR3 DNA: TGTGCCAGCAGTAGTATAGCGGGAGGCCCCTACGAGCAGTACTTC
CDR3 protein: CASSSIAGGPYEQYF

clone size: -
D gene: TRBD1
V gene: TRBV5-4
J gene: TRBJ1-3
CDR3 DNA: TGTGCCAGCAGCTTGAACAGGGGGCCTGGAAACACCATATATTTT
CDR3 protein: CASSLNRGPGNTIYF

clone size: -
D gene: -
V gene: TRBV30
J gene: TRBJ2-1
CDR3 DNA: TGTGCCTGGAGCTACGACCGCTACAATGAGCAGTTCTTC
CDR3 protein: CAWSYDRYNEQFF

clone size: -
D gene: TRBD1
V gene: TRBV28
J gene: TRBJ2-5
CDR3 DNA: TGTGCCAGCAGTCCACAGGGGGAAGAGACCCAGTACTTC
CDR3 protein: CASSPQGEETQYF

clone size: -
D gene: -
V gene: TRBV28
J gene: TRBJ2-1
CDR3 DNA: TGTGCCAGCAGTCTCGCAGGCGATTGGAATGAGCAGTTCTTC
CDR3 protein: CASSLAGDWNEQFF

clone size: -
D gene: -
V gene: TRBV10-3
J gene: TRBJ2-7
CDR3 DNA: TGTGCCATCAGTGCTGGATACGAGCAGTACTTC
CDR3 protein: CAISAGYEQYF

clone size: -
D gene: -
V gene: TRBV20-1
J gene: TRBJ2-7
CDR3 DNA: TGCAGTCTTGACTCGAGCGAGCAGTACTTC
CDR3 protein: CSLDSSEQYF

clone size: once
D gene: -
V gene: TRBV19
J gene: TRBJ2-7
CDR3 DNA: TGTGCCAGTAGCGAGGACGCCTACGAGCAGTACTTC
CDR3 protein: CASSEDAYEQYF

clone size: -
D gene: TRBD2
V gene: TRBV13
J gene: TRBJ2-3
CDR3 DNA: TGTGCCAGCAGCTCCACCCCCGGGCGGGAGGGCACAGATACGCAGTATTTT
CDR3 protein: CASSSTPGREGTDTQYF